This is a list of T cell receptor beta chains from one sample in a study of CD4 T cells in relation to SARS-CoV-2 and coronaviruses. Data came from immunoSEQ multiplex PCR; TCRdb stores just in-frame clones and leaves some out. The table includes about 19,000 clones, over 70% detected once. For these receptors, no antigen is known. The sequenced sample was CD4+ T cells from PBMCs, cultured in vitro. The receptors originated from a human donor in good health. The CDR3 runs from the conserved cysteine through the conserved F or W. D genes are given only for firm matches. The size field is filled for only some rows; it gives once, few, many or a size class.

d_call | j_call | clone_size | v_call | cdr3_aa | cdr3_nt
TRBD1 | TRBJ1-1 | NA | TRBV6-2/TRBV6-3 | CASSQGQRAFF | TGTGCCAGCAGTCAGGGACAGAGAGCTTTCTTT
NA | TRBJ1-2 | NA | TRBV5-1 | CASSLTERHGYTF | TGCGCCAGCAGCTTGACGGAGAGGCATGGCTACACCTTC
TRBD2 | TRBJ2-7 | NA | TRBV28 | CASSTPTGGGIDEQYF | TGTGCCAGCAGTACCCCGACTGGCGGGGGAATCGACGAGCAGTACTTC
TRBD2 | TRBJ2-5 | NA | TRBV29-1 | CSAVGGRQETQYF | TGCAGCGCCGTCGGGGGGAGGCAAGAGACCCAGTACTTC
NA | TRBJ2-7 | NA | TRBV4-1 | CASSDDNLSSYEQYF | TGCGCCAGCAGTGATGACAACCTAAGCTCCTACGAGCAGTACTTC
NA | TRBJ2-5 | NA | TRBV7-2 | CASVGASKTQYF | TGTGCCAGCGTGGGGGCATCTAAGACCCAGTACTTC
NA | TRBJ1-3 | NA | TRBV29-1 | CSGGTSGNTIYF | TGCAGCGGGGGGACCTCTGGAAACACCATATATTTT
NA | TRBJ1-1 | NA | TRBV19 | CASSVRNTEAFF | TGTGCCAGTAGTGTCAGGAACACTGAAGCTTTCTTT
TRBD1 | TRBJ2-2 | few | TRBV7-3 | CASGTGTGELFF | TGTGCCAGCGGGACAGGGACCGGGGAGCTGTTTTTT
NA | TRBJ2-7 | few | TRBV3-1/TRBV3-2 | CASSQDTYEQYF | TGTGCCAGCAGCCAAGATACCTACGAGCAGTACTTC
TRBD2 | TRBJ2-7 | NA | TRBV10-3 | CASRGVVLLSYEQYF | TGTGCCAGCCGGGGGGTAGTCCTGTTATCGTACGAGCAGTACTTC
NA | TRBJ2-7 | NA | TRBV7-9 | CASSPLNYEQYF | TGTGCCAGCAGCCCCCTAAACTACGAGCAGTACTTC
NA | TRBJ2-5 | NA | TRBV6-5 | CASSYSNGRETQYF | TGTGCCAGCAGTTACTCGAACGGGAGAGAGACCCAGTACTTC
NA | TRBJ2-2 | NA | TRBV30 | CAWSLDGQFTITSNTGELFF | TGTGCCTGGAGCCTGGATGGACAGTTCACCATTACCTCGAACACCGGGGAGCTGTTTTTT
NA | TRBJ2-5 | once | TRBV29-1 | CSVHTGAGGQETQYF | TGCAGCGTTCATACCGGGGCAGGGGGGCAAGAGACCCAGTACTTC
TRBD1 | TRBJ2-6 | NA | TRBV5-6 | CASSRGTGGANVLTF | TGTGCCAGCAGCCGGGGGACAGGTGGGGCCAACGTCCTGACTTTC
TRBD2 | TRBJ2-2 | NA | TRBV5-1 | CASSSQVSGSTGELFF | TGCGCCAGCAGCTCCCAGGTTAGCGGGAGTACCGGGGAGCTGTTTTTT
TRBD1 | TRBJ1-3 | NA | TRBV4-1 | CASSQEGTVLNTIYF | TGCGCCAGCAGCCAAGAAGGGACAGTTTTAAACACCATATATTTT
NA | TRBJ2-7 | once | TRBV29-1 | CSVEQGGYEQYF | TGCAGCGTTGAACAAGGAGGCTACGAGCAGTACTTC
NA | TRBJ2-7 | few | TRBV28 | CASTLVRGMRYEQYF | TGTGCCAGCACCCTAGTCCGGGGAATGCGGTACGAGCAGTACTTC
NA | TRBJ1-2 | NA | TRBV7-2 | CASSLVIGENYGYTF | TGTGCCAGCAGCTTAGTTATAGGGGAAAACTATGGCTACACCTTC
NA | TRBJ1-3 | NA | TRBV4-3 | CASSQGLTRTPGNTIYF | TGCGCCAGCAGCCAAGGCCTAACAAGGACGCCGGGAAACACCATATATTTT
NA | TRBJ1-1 | NA | TRBV6-5 | CASNLAGAGTETFF | TGTGCCAGCAATCTGGCGGGGGCGGGCACTGAAACTTTCTTT
TRBD2 | TRBJ2-1 | NA | TRBV29-1 | CSVESGGRAYGTYNEQFF | TGCAGCGTTGAATCGGGCGGGAGGGCCTACGGGACCTACAATGAGCAGTTCTTC
NA | TRBJ2-2 | NA | TRBV6-1 | CASSETGAGELFF | TGTGCCAGCAGTGAAACGGGGGCCGGGGAGCTGTTTTTT
NA | TRBJ1-6 | NA | TRBV5-6 | CASSSYAGRYNSPLHF | TGTGCCAGCAGCTCTTATGCCGGGCGGTATAATTCACCCCTCCACTTT
TRBD2 | TRBJ2-7 | NA | TRBV9 | CASSVGEGGRTYEQYF | TGTGCCAGCAGCGTAGGGGAGGGAGGGCGGACCTACGAGCAGTACTTC
TRBD2 | TRBJ2-5 | NA | TRBV5-1 | CASSWGVAGETQYF | TGCGCCAGCAGCTGGGGAGTAGCGGGAGAGACCCAGTACTTC
TRBD2 | TRBJ2-5 | once | TRBV4-2 | CASSQDRLAGEKETQYF | TGTGCCAGCAGCCAAGATAGGTTAGCGGGAGAAAAAGAGACCCAGTACTTC
TRBD1 | TRBJ2-7 | NA | TRBV7-8 | CASRSTGTDFSEQYF | TGTGCCAGCAGATCGACCGGGACAGATTTCTCCGAGCAGTACTTC
TRBD2 | TRBJ2-7 | NA | TRBV4-3 | CASSQAGGAPYEQYF | TGCGCCAGCAGCCAAGCCGGGGGGGCCCCCTACGAGCAGTACTTC
TRBD1 | TRBJ1-2 | NA | TRBV7-3 | CASSLGDRTGYTF | TGTGCCAGCAGCCTAGGGGACAGAACTGGCTACACCTTC
TRBD1 | TRBJ2-3 | NA | TRBV11-2 | CASSFQGVSSTDTQYF | TGTGCCAGCAGCTTCCAGGGGGTGTCTAGCACAGATACGCAGTATTTT
TRBD2 | TRBJ2-3 | NA | TRBV4-3 | CASSQDRLAESITDTQYF | TGCGCCAGCAGCCAAGATAGGCTAGCGGAGTCAATCACAGATACGCAGTATTTT
NA | TRBJ1-5 | NA | TRBV19 | CASTPQGGRSNQPQHF | TGTGCCAGTACCCCCCAAGGGGGGAGGAGCAATCAGCCCCAGCATTTT
NA | TRBJ2-5 | NA | TRBV7-2 | CASSKGNVGGTGARETQYF | TGTGCCAGCAGCAAAGGGAATGTTGGGGGCACCGGTGCGAGGGAGACCCAGTACTTC
TRBD2 | TRBJ2-3 | NA | TRBV11-2 | CASSGGAAGGADTQYF | TGTGCCAGCTCGGGAGGTGCAGCGGGGGGGGCAGATACGCAGTATTTT
NA | TRBJ1-6 | NA | TRBV6-5 | CASSWTGNSPLHF | TGTGCCAGCAGTTGGACCGGTAATTCACCCCTCCACTTT
NA | TRBJ2-7 | NA | TRBV7-2 | CASSLGEGSSYEQYF | TGTGCCAGCAGCTTAGGAGAGGGTAGCTCCTACGAGCAGTACTTC
NA | TRBJ1-1 | NA | TRBV6-4 | CASSSTVENTEAFF | TGTGCCAGCAGTTCTACAGTGGAGAACACTGAAGCTTTCTTT